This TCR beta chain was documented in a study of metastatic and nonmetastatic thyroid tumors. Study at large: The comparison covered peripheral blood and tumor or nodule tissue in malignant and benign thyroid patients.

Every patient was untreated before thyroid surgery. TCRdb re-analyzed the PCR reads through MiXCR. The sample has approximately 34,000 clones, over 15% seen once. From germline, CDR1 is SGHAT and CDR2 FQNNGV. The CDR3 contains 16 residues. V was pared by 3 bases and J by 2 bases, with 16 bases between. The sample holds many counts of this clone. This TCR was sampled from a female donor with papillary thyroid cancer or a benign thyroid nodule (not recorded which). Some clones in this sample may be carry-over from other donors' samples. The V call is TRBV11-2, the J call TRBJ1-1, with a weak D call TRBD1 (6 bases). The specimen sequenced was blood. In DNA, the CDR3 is TGTGCCAGCAGCTTTCTAATCGGGGGCAGTAACACTGAAGCTTTCTTT. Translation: CASSFLIGGSNTEAFF.